This T cell receptor (beta chain) was documented in a study of cytomegalovirus exposure and HLA in healthy donors. Details on this clone: The antigen is unknown.

PCR primers comprised 60 Vbeta and 13 Jbeta primers. TCRdb keeps only in-frame clones here, not all; method: immunoSEQ multiplex PCR. Here the sample spans approximately 50,000 clones, approximately 85% being singletons. Trimming cost V 5 bases and J 0 bases, with 11 bases left between them. In germline, CDR1 is SGHTA, CDR2 FQGNSA. The CDR3 extends over 14 amino acids. Overall study findings and caveats: According to reports, the classifier identified cytomegalovirus status with high specificity and sensitivity.

The specimen sequenced was PBMCs. This sequence joins TRBV7-2 and TRBJ2-7, with a tentative D call TRBD1 (7 bases). The TCR originated in a boy aged 10-17 years in good health and CMV-seropositive. The CDR3 region is CASSPGGSSYEQYF. CDR3 DNA: TGTGCCAGCAGCCCAGGGGGGTCCTCCTACGAGCAGTACTTC.